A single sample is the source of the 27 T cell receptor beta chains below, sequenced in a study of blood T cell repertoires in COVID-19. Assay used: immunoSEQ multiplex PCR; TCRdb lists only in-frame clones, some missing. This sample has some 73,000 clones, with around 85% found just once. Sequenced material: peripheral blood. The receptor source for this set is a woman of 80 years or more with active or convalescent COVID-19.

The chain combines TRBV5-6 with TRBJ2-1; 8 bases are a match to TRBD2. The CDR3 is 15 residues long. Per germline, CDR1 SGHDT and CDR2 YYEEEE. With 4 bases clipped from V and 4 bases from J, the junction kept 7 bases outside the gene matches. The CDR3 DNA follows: TGTGCCAGCAGCGAAGCGGGGGCGGGGTACAATGAGCAGTTCTTC. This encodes CASSEAGAGYNEQFF.

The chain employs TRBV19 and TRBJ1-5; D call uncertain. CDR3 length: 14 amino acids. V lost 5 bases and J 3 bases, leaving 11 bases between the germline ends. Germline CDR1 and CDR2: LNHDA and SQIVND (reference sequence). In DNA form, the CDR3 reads TGTGCCAGTAGTTCCGGGGTCGTCAATCAGCCCCAGCATTTT. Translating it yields CASSSGVVNQPQHF.

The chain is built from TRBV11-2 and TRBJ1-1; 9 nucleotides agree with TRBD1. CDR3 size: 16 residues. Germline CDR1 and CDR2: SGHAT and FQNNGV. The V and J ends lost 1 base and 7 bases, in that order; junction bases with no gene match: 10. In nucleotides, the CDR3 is TGTGCCAGCAGCTTAGTAGGGACAGGGTCACGAGGTGAAGCTTTCTTT. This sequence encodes CASSLVGTGSRGEAFF.

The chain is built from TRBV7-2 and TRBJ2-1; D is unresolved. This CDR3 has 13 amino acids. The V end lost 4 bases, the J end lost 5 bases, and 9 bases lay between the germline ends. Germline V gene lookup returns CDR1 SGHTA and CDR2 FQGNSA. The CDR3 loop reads CASSSYTNNEQFF. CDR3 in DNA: TGTGCCAGCAGCTCATACACTAACAATGAGCAGTTCTTC.

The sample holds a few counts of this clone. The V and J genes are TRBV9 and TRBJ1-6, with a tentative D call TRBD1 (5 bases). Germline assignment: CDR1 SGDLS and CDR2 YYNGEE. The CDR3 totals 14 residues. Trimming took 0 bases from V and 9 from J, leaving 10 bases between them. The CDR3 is CASSVAGGSSPLHF. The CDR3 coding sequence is TGTGCCAGCAGCGTAGCGGGGGGAAGTTCACCCCTCCACTTT.

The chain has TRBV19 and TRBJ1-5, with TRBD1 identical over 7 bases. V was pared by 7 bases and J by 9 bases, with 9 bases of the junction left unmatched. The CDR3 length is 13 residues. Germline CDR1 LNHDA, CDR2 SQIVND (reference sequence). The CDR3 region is CASNDRASSPQHF. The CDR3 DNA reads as TGTGCCAGTAATGACAGGGCGTCCTCGCCCCAGCATTTT.

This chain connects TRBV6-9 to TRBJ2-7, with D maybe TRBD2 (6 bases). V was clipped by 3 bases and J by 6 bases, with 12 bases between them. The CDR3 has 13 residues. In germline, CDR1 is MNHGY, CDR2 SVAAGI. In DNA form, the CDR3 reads TGTGCCAGCAGTTACCAGGGAGCGGGCGAGCAGTACTTC. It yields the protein CASSYQGAGEQYF.

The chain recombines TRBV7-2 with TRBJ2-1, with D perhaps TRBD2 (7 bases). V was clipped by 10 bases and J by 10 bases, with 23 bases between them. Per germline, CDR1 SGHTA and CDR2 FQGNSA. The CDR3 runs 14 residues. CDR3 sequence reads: CATQRGGLHREQFF. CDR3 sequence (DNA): TGTGCCACCCAGAGGGGGGGCCTACATCGAGAGCAGTTCTTC.

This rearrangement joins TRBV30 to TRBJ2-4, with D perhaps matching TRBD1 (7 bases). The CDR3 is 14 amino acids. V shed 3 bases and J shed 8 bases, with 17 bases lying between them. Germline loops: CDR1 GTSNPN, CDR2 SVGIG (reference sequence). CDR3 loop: CAWSGGQPTDIQYF. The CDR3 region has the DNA TGTGCCTGGAGCGGGGGACAGCCAACGGACATTCAGTACTTC.

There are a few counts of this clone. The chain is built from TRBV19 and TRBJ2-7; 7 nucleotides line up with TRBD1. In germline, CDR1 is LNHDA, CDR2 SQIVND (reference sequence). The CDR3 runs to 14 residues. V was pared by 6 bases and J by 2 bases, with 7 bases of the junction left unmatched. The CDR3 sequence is CASSQTGSTYEQYF. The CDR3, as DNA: TGTGCCAGTAGCCAGACAGGGTCTACCTACGAGCAGTACTTC.

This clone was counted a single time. The CDR3 region has the DNA TGCGCCAGCAGCTTGGGGGTTCAGGGAACTGGAAACACCATATATTTT. It encodes CASSLGVQGTGNTIYF. The chain links TRBV5-1 to TRBJ1-3, with D possibly matching TRBD1 (5 bases). Germline lookup yields CDR1 SGHRS and CDR2 YFSETQ. CDR3 size: 16 residues. V lost 0 bases and J lost 2, with 12 bases in between.

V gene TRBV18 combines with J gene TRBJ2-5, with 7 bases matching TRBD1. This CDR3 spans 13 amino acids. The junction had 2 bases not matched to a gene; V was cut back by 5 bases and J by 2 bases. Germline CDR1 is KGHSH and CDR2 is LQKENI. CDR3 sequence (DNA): TGTGCCAGCTCAGGGACAGAACAAGAGACCCAGTACTTC. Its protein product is CASSGTEQETQYF.

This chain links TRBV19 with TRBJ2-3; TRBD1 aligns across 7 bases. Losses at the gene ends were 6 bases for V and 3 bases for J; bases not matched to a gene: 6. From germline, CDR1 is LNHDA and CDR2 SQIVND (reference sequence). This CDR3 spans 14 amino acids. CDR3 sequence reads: CASRARQGTDTQYF. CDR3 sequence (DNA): TGTGCCAGTAGGGCGCGACAGGGAACAGATACGCAGTATTTT.

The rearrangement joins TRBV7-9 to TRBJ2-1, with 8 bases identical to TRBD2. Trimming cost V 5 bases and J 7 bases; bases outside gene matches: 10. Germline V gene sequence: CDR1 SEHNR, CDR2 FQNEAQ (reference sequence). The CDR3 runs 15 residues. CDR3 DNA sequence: TGTGCCAGCAGCCTTCGGGGGGGGCCTGGGAATGAGCAGTTCTTC. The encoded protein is CASSLRGGPGNEQFF.

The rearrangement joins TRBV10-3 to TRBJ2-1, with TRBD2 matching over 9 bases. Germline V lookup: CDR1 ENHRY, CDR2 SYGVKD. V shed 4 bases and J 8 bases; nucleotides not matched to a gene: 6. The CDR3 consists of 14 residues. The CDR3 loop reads CAISGGGARDEQFF. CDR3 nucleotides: TGTGCCATCAGTGGCGGGGGGGCCAGGGATGAGCAGTTCTTC.

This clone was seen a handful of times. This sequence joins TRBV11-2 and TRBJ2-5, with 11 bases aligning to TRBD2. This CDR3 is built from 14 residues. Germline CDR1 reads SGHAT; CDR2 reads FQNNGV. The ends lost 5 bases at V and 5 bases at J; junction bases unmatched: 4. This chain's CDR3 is CASSETSGAETQYF. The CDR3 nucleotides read TGTGCCAGCAGCGAGACTAGCGGGGCGGAGACCCAGTACTTC.

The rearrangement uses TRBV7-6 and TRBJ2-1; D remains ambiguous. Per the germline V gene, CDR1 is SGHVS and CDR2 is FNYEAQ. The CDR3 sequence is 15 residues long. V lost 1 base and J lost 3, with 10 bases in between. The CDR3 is CASSLVRSIYNEQFF. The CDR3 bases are TGTGCCAGCAGCTTAGTTAGGAGTATCTACAATGAGCAGTTCTTC.

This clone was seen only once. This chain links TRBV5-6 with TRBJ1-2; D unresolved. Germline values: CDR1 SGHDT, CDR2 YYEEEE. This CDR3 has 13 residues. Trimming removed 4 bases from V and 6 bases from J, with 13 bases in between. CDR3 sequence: CASSPGGLDGYTF. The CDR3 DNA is TGTGCCAGCAGCCCAGGAGGTCTGGATGGCTACACCTTC. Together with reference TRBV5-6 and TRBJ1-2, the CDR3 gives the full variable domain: DAGVTQSPTHLIKTRGQQVTLRCSPKSGHDTVSWYQQALGQGPQFIFQYYEEEERQRGNFPDRFSGHQFPNYSSELNVNALLLGDSALYLCASSPGGLDGYTFGSGTRLTVV.

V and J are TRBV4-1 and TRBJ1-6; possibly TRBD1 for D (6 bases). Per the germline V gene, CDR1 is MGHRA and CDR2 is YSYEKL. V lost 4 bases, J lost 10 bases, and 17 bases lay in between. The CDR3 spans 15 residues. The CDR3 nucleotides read TGCGCCAGCAGCCGTGGGGTTGCAGGGGACTCACCCCTCCACTTT. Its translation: CASSRGVAGDSPLHF.

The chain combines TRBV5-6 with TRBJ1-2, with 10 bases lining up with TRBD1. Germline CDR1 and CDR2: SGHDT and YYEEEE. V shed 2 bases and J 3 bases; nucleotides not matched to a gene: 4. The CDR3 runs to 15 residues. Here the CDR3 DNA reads TGTGCCAGCAGCTTACTGGGACAGGGGTACTATGGCTACACCTTC. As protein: CASSLLGQGYYGYTF.

The CDR3 protein is CASRRIGQTYEQYF. CDR3 DNA: TGTGCCAGTAGGAGAATAGGACAGACCTACGAGCAGTACTTC. The chain combines TRBV11-2 with TRBJ2-7; D might be TRBD1 (6 bases). V was clipped by 9 bases and J by 2 bases, with 17 bases between them. In germline, CDR1 is SGHAT, CDR2 FQNNGV. The CDR3 length is 14 residues.

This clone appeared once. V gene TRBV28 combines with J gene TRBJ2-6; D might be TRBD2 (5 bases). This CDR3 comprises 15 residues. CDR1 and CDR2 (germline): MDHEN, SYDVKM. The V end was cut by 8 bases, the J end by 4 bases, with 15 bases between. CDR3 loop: CASSEGSVGANVLTF. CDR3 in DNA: TGTGCCAGCTCCGAGGGCTCTGTGGGGGCCAACGTCCTGACTTTC.

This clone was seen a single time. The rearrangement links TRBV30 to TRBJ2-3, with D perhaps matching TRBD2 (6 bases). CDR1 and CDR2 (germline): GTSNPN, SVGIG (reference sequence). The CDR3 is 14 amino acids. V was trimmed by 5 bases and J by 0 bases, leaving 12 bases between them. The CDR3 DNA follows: TGTGCCTGGGATTTAGCGGATAGCACAGATACGCAGTATTTT. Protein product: CAWDLADSTDTQYF.

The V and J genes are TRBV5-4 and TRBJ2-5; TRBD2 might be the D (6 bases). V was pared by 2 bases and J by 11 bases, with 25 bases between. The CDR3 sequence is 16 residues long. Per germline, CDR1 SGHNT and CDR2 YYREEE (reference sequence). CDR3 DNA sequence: TGTGCCAGCAGCTTAGGCCCGGTTCTAAGTGGGGGGATGCAGTACTTC. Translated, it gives CASSLGPVLSGGMQYF.

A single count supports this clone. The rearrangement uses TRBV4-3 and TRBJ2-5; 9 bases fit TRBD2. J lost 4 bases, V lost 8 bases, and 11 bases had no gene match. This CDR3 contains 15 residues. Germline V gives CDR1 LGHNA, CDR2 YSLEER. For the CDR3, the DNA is TGCGCCAGCTACGACTTTAGCGGGGGTTCAGAGACCCAGTACTTC. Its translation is CASYDFSGGSETQYF.

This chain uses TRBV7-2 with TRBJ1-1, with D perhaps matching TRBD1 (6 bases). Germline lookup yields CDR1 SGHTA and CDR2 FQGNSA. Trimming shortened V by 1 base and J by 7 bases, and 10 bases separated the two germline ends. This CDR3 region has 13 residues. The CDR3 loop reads CASSLDGGREAFF. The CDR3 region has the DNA TGTGCCAGCAGCTTAGATGGGGGCCGTGAAGCTTTCTTT.

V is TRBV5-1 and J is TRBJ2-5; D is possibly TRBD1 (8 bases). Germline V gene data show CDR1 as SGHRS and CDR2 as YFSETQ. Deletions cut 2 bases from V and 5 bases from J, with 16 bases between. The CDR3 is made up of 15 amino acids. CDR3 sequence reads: CASSFLQGGPETQYF. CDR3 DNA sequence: TGCGCCAGCAGCTTCCTACAGGGGGGGCCGGAGACCCAGTACTTC.